The 2 T cell receptor beta chains presented below share a single source sample, sequenced in a study of blood T cell repertoires in COVID-19. Sequencing was performed with immunoSEQ multiplex PCR; in TCRdb, only in-frame clones are kept and a portion is missing. The table lists about 200,000 clones, about 93% of them singletons. Sequenced: peripheral blood. The receptors stem from a man between 60 and 75 years old with COVID-19, enrolled during active disease.

The chain carries TRBV5-1 and TRBJ2-1, with D perhaps TRBD2 (6 bases). Germline assignment: CDR1 SGHRS and CDR2 YFSETQ. This CDR3 is built from 12 residues. Between the trimmed V and J ends, which lost 3 bases and 13 bases, there was a span of 14 bases. Written as DNA, the CDR3 is TGCGCCAGCAGCTGCCGGGGGACCCGTCAGTTCTTC. It translates to CASSCRGTRQFF.

The rearrangement joins TRBV3-1 (or the pseudogene TRBV3-2) to TRBJ2-3; D is uncertain. This CDR3 has 11 amino acids. The germline CDR1 and CDR2 sequences are LGHDT and YNNKEL (reference sequence). Trimming left V 8 bases short and J 7 bases short, with 10 bases between. This chain's CDR3 is CASGPDYTQYF. In DNA form, the CDR3 reads TGTGCCAGCGGCCCAGACTATACGCAGTATTTT.